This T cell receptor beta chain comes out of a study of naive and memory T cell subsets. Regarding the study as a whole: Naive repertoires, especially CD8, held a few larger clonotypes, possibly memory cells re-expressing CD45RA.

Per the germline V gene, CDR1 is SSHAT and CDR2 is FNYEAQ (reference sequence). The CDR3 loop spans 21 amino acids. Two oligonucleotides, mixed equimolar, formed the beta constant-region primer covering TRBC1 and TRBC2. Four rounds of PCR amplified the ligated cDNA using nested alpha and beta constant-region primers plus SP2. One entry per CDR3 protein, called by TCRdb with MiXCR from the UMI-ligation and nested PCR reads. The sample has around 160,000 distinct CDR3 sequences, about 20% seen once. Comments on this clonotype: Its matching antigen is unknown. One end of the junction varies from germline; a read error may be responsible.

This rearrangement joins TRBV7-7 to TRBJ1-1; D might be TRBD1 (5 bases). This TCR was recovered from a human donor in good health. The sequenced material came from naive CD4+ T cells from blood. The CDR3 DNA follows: TGTGCTAGCAGCTTAGAGGTCTATTTGGGGGGGATTACGCGAGGGAACACTGAAGCTTTCTTT. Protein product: CASSLEVYLGGITRGNTEAFF.